This entry describes one T cell receptor beta chain. Patients having Susac syndrome satisfied recently defined diagnostic criteria for definite or probable disease. This record comes from a study of CD8 T cells in Susac syndrome. The RNA, about 0.45 to 1 ug, was put through reverse transcription using random hexamers. TCRdb itself ran the immunoSEQ multiplex PCR reads through MiXCR, one entry per CDR3 protein. The repertoire consists of about 190,000 distinct CDR3 sequences, with 95% occurring once and the leading ten covering around 0.15%. The CDR3 runs 15 residues. Germline lookup yields CDR1 SGHRS and CDR2 YFSETQ. V was shortened by 0 bases and J by 1 base, with 9 bases between the two germline ends.

The chain couples TRBV5-1 to TRBJ2-3; D uncertain. The TCR originated in a human donor with Susac syndrome. Material for sequencing was CD8+ T cells from PBMCs. CDR3 DNA sequence: TGCGCCAGCAGCTTGGAGGCGCCGCGCACAGATACGCAGTATTTT. This sequence encodes CASSLEAPRTDTQYF.